This T cell receptor (beta chain) was obtained from a study of tumor-infiltrating lymphocytes in glioblastoma multiforme. Study-wide findings and caveats: TCR plus mutation findings rest on a single glioblastoma patient. Detected clone frequencies may not reflect cell counts, being RNA-based. Functional subtype sorting of these T cells was not performed.

On this clonotype itself: Antigen: not known.

TCRB libraries came from RNA via three nested multiplex PCR rounds. Unique molecular identifiers were not described for the libraries. TCRdb re-analysed the multiplex PCR reads in MiXCR, keeping a single row per CDR3 protein. The sample includes 7,000 to 9,500 distinct CDR3 sequences, 74% seen only once; the top ten take about 70%. The source of this sequence is a male donor with glioblastoma. Sequenced material: brain tumor tissue.

CDR3 DNA sequence: TGTGCCAGCAGCCCGGGAGGGCGGGACGGAGCCGGGGAGCTGTTTTTT. This translates into CASSPGGRDGAGELFF. J is TRBJ2-2 and V is TRBV12-3 or TRBV12-4, with 8 bases lining up with TRBD2. The CDR3 contains 16 residues. J was trimmed by 6 bases and V by 6 bases; bases with no gene match: 12.